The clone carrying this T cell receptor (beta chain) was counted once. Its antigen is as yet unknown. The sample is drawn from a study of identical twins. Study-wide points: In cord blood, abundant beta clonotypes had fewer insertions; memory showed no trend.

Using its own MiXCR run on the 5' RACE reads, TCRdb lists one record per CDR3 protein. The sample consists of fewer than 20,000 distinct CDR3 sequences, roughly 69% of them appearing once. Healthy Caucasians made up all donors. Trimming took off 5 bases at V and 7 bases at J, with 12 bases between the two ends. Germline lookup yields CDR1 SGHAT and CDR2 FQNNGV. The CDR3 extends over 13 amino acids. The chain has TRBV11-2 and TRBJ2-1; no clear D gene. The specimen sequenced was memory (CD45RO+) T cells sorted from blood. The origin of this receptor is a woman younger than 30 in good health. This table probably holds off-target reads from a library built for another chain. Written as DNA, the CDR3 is TGTGCCAGCAGCGCCCCCCAACGGAATGAGCAGTTCTTC. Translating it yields CASSAPQRNEQFF.